A single sample gave rise to the 10 T cell receptor beta chains below, sequenced in a study of a mutant IDH1 vaccine in newly diagnosed glioma. Produced via immunoSEQ multiplex PCR; TCRdb's table is partial and in-frame only. In the table there are some 15,000 clones, nearly 97% of which are singletons. As for time point: baseline, week 1 (first vaccination visit). Treatment meaning: pre-vaccination baseline after standard-of-care therapy. Sequenced material: peripheral blood mononuclear cells (PBMCs), taken from a glioma patient treated with radiotherapy, temozolomide or both. The receptors were gathered from a woman younger than 35 with glioma. Some clones in this sample may be carry-over from other donors' samples.

The rearrangement uses TRBV27 and TRBJ2-3, with 7 positions matching TRBD1. CDR3 length equals 14 residues. Germline V lookup: CDR1 MNHEY, CDR2 SMNVEV (reference sequence). V shed 0 bases and J 6 bases; nucleotides not matched to a gene: 3. CDR3 coding DNA: TGTGCCAGCAGTTTATCGAGGGGGCGTGATACGCAGTATTTT. This codes for CASSLSRGRDTQYF.

The CDR3, as DNA: TGTGCCAGTAGTTCTGGAGCTAGCGGGGAGACCTACGAGCAGTACTTC. This sequence encodes CASSSGASGETYEQYF. The chain links TRBV19 to TRBJ2-7; TRBD2 aligns across 9 bases. Germline V gene lookup returns CDR1 LNHDA and CDR2 SQIVND (reference sequence). The CDR3 consists of 16 residues. J was trimmed by 2 bases and V by 5 bases; bases with no gene match: 10.

V is TRBV5-6 and J is TRBJ2-7; D is unresolved. Trimming left V 1 base short and J 6 bases short, with 5 bases between. Germline V lookup: CDR1 SGHDT, CDR2 YYEEEE. This CDR3 spans 11 amino acids. The CDR3 DNA sequence: TGTGCCAGCAGCTTGCTGGGCGAGCAGTACTTC. As protein: CASSLLGEQYF.

The chain uses TRBV7-9 and TRBJ2-2, with a weak D call TRBD1 (7 bases). Germline lookup yields CDR1 SEHNR and CDR2 FQNEAQ (reference sequence). V lost 2 bases and J 6 bases, leaving 10 bases between the germline ends. This CDR3 has 14 amino acids. The CDR3 nucleotides read TGTGCCAGCAGCTTAACAGGGGAGGCCGGGGAGCTGTTTTTT. This gives the protein CASSLTGEAGELFF. Full variable domain (outside the CDR3, taken from reference TRBV7-9 and TRBJ2-2): DTGVSQNPRHKITKRGQNVTFRCDPISEHNRLYWYRQTLGQGPEFLTYFQNEAQLEKSRLLSDRFSAERPKGSFSTLEIQRTEQGDSAMYLCASSLTGEAGELFFGEGSRLTVL.

The CDR3 DNA is TGTGCCAGCAGAATTCCACAGGGCCGCTCTGGGGCCAACGTCCTGACTTTC. Protein sequence: CASRIPQGRSGANVLTF. The rearrangement links TRBV28 to TRBJ2-6; possibly TRBD1 for D (6 bases). CDR3 length: 17 amino acids. V was shortened by 6 bases and J by 0 bases, with 15 bases between the two germline ends. Germline CDR1 and CDR2: MDHEN and SYDVKM.

The CDR3 coding sequence is TGTGCCAGCGCGACTAGCTACCCCTACAATGAGCAGTTCTTC. This translates into CASATSYPYNEQFF. The V call is TRBV14, the J call TRBJ2-1, with 7 positions matching TRBD2. In germline, CDR1 is SGHDN, CDR2 FVKESK. Unmatched junction bases numbered 6, after V lost 8 bases and J lost 2 bases. This CDR3 comprises 14 residues.

This sequence joins TRBV13 and TRBJ1-1; 8 nucleotides match TRBD1. This CDR3 region has 16 residues. From germline, CDR1 is PRHDT and CDR2 FYEKMQ (reference sequence). V was clipped by 5 bases and J by 2 bases; unmatched bases: 10. CDR3 region: CASSRTGGLGNTEAFF. CDR3 sequence (DNA): TGTGCCAGCAGCCGTACAGGGGGTTTAGGTAACACTGAAGCTTTCTTT.

The V gene is TRBV27, the J gene TRBJ2-3, with 16 positions matching TRBD2. Germline CDR1 is MNHEY and CDR2 is SMNVEV (reference sequence). CDR3 length: 19 residues. Trimming cost V 2 bases and J 3 bases; bases outside gene matches: 8. CDR3 sequence (DNA): TGTGCCAGCAGTTTACAGGGACTAGCGGGAGGGCCTATTACAGATACGCAGTATTTT. As protein: CASSLQGLAGGPITDTQYF.

The chain carries TRBV20-1 and TRBJ2-5; D is ambiguous. Trimming removed 3 bases from V and 9 bases from J, with 11 bases in between. There are 11 residues in the CDR3. Germline-derived CDR1 and CDR2 are DFQATT and SNEGSKA (reference sequence). The CDR3 DNA reads as TGCAGTGCTAGTGGGATCGCACCCCAGTACTTC. It translates to CSASGIAPQYF.

The chain combines TRBV15 with TRBJ2-1; TRBD2 agrees at 12 bases. Trimming took 5 bases from V and 6 from J; bases not matched to a gene: 5. The CDR3 extends over 15 amino acids. Germline CDR1 is LNHNV and CDR2 is YYDKDF (reference sequence). The DNA for the CDR3 is TGTGCCACCAGCCCCCGGACTAGCGGGATCAATGAGCAGTTCTTC. This codes for CATSPRTSGINEQFF.